This TCR beta chain comes out of a study of CD8 T cells in ankylosing spondylitis. Study-wide points: Matched synovial fluid from ankylosing spondylitis patients was reported to be enriched for disease-linked clones. What appeared characteristic of ankylosing spondylitis blood was a TCR beta motif of several highly homologous variants.

Only a few counts were recorded for this clonotype. Its specificity is not known. The length of the CDR3 is 13 residues. CDR1 and CDR2 (germline): MDHEN, SYDVKM. Trimming took 3 bases from V and 4 from J, leaving 9 bases between them. TCRdb re-called the 5' RACE reads with MiXCR, one entry per CDR3 protein. The sample lists about 750,000 distinct CDR3 sequences; under 20% were seen once. The chain carries TRBV28 and TRBJ1-2, with D tentatively TRBD1 (6 bases). The TCR sequence derives from a male donor with ankylosing spondylitis. The sequenced sample was blood, either unsorted or a sorted T cell fraction (not recorded which). The CDR3 reads CASSLQGPYGYTF. The CDR3, as DNA: TGTGCCAGCAGTTTGCAGGGGCCCTATGGCTACACCTTC.